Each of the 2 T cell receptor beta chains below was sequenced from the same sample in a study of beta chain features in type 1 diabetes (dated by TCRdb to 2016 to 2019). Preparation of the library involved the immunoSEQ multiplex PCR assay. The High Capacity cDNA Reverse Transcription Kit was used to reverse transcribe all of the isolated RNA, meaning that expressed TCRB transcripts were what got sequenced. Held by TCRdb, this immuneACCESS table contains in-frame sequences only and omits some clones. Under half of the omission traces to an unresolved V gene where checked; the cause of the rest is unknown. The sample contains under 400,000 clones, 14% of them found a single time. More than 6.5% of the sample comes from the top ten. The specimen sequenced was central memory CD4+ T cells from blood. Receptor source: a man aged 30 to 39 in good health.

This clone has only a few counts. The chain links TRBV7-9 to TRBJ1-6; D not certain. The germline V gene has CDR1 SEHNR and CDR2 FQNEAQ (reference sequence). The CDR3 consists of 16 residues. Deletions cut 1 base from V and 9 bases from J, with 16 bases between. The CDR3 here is CASSLGARALPSPLHF. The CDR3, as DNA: TGTGCCAGCAGCTTAGGGGCAAGGGCCCTGCCTTCACCCCTCCACTTT.

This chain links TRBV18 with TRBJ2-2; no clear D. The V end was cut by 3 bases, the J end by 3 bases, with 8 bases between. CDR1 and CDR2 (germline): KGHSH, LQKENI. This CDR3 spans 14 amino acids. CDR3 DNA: TGTGCCAGCTCACCCACAGCTCACACCGGGGAGCTGTTTTTT. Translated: CASSPTAHTGELFF.